Listed below are T cell receptor beta chains from one sample, sequenced in a study of blood T cell dynamics during melanoma immunotherapy. Produced via immunoSEQ multiplex PCR; TCRdb's table is partial and in-frame only. The sample lists 4,000 or so clones, 90% to 98% occurring once. Here the sequenced sample was effector memory CD8+ T cells from blood, taken from a patient treated with checkpoint blockade. Receptors originate from a human donor with melanoma. The CDR3 runs from the conserved cysteine through the conserved F or W. D genes are given only for firm matches. Size is omitted from some rows. Given values are once, few, many or a class for expanded clones.

abundance: NA; v_gene: TRBV5-4; d_gene: TRBD1; j_gene: TRBJ2-5; CDR3nt: TGTGCCAGCAGCCCAGGGGGCGGGTCGAGCGGTGAGCAGTACTTC; CDR3aa: CASSPGGGSSGEQYF
abundance: NA; v_gene: TRBV28; d_gene: TRBD1; j_gene: TRBJ2-7; CDR3nt: TGTGCCAGCAGCCCCCCCAATTACAGGGGGAGAACCTACGAGCAGTACTTC; CDR3aa: CASSPPNYRGRTYEQYF
abundance: once; v_gene: TRBV2; d_gene: NA; j_gene: TRBJ1-4; CDR3nt: TGTGCCAGTGGGGGACGGCCTATACTGTTTTTT; CDR3aa: CASGGRPILFF
abundance: NA; v_gene: TRBV9; d_gene: NA; j_gene: TRBJ2-7; CDR3nt: TGTGCCAGCAGCCCAGAGGACGGGCTGTCCTACGAGCAGTACTTC; CDR3aa: CASSPEDGLSYEQYF
abundance: NA; v_gene: TRBV23-1; d_gene: NA; j_gene: TRBJ1-3; CDR3nt: TGCGCCAGCAGTCATAGGACCGCTGGAAACACCATATATTTT; CDR3aa: CASSHRTAGNTIYF
abundance: NA; v_gene: TRBV4-1; d_gene: TRBD2; j_gene: TRBJ2-7; CDR3nt: TGCGCCAGCAGCCCCCGGGGGGAGGACGAGCAGTACTTC; CDR3aa: CASSPRGEDEQYF
abundance: once; v_gene: TRBV19; d_gene: NA; j_gene: TRBJ1-5; CDR3nt: TGTGCCAGTACCATAGGGGGTACTCAGCCCCAGCATTTT; CDR3aa: CASTIGGTQPQHF
abundance: once; v_gene: TRBV28; d_gene: NA; j_gene: TRBJ2-3; CDR3nt: TGTGCCAGCATAGATAAGACAGATACGCAGTATTTT; CDR3aa: CASIDKTDTQYF
abundance: NA; v_gene: TRBV4-1; d_gene: NA; j_gene: TRBJ2-7; CDR3nt: TGCGCCAGCAGCCAATCCGGGACACCGGCCTACGAGCAGTACTTC; CDR3aa: CASSQSGTPAYEQYF
abundance: NA; v_gene: TRBV29-1; d_gene: TRBD2; j_gene: TRBJ2-1; CDR3nt: TGCAGCGTTACCGGACTAGCGGGAGGGGAGAGCTCCTACAATGAGCAGTTCTTC; CDR3aa: CSVTGLAGGESSYNEQFF
abundance: NA; v_gene: TRBV9; d_gene: TRBD2; j_gene: TRBJ2-1; CDR3nt: TGTGCCAGCAGCGTATTTGGTAGCGGGTATAGCTCCTACAATGAGCAGTTCTTC; CDR3aa: CASSVFGSGYSSYNEQFF
abundance: NA; v_gene: TRBV19; d_gene: NA; j_gene: TRBJ2-7; CDR3nt: TGTGCCCCCTCGAGGGGGGTCCCAAACTACGAGCAGTACTTC; CDR3aa: CAPSRGVPNYEQYF
abundance: NA; v_gene: TRBV27; d_gene: TRBD2; j_gene: TRBJ2-5; CDR3nt: TGTGCCAGCGGGGATAGGTCTAGCGGCTCGGAGACCCAGTACTTC; CDR3aa: CASGDRSSGSETQYF
abundance: NA; v_gene: TRBV19; d_gene: NA; j_gene: TRBJ2-3; CDR3nt: TGTGCCAGTAGTAGCTTCGGGGGAGCAGATACGCAGTATTTT; CDR3aa: CASSSFGGADTQYF
abundance: NA; v_gene: TRBV4-2; d_gene: TRBD2; j_gene: TRBJ2-7; CDR3nt: TGTGCCAGCAGCCCGACGGGACTAGCGGGACACTACGAGCAGTACTTC; CDR3aa: CASSPTGLAGHYEQYF
abundance: NA; v_gene: TRBV7-2; d_gene: NA; j_gene: TRBJ2-1; CDR3nt: TGTGCCAGCAGCTTAGGCGGACGCAGGGATGAGCAGTTCTTC; CDR3aa: CASSLGGRRDEQFF
abundance: NA; v_gene: TRBV28; d_gene: TRBD1; j_gene: TRBJ1-5; CDR3nt: TGTGCCAGCAGTTTCCGGGACAGGGTGCAGCCCCAGCATTTT; CDR3aa: CASSFRDRVQPQHF
abundance: NA; v_gene: TRBV5-4; d_gene: NA; j_gene: TRBJ1-1; CDR3nt: TGTGCCAGCAGCTTGGACAGGGCGGGCACTGAAGCTTTCTTT; CDR3aa: CASSLDRAGTEAFF
abundance: NA; v_gene: TRBV11-2; d_gene: NA; j_gene: TRBJ2-7; CDR3nt: TGTGCCAGCAGCTTAGGTCAGATGGGACCGTACTTC; CDR3aa: CASSLGQMGPYF
abundance: NA; v_gene: TRBV5-1; d_gene: TRBD2; j_gene: TRBJ2-7; CDR3nt: TGCGCCAGCAGCTTGGCATCGCCGACTAGCGGCTACGAGCAGTACTTC; CDR3aa: CASSLASPTSGYEQYF
abundance: NA; v_gene: TRBV28; d_gene: TRBD2; j_gene: TRBJ2-7; CDR3nt: TGTGCCAGCAGTCCACTAGCGCTTAGCTCCTACGAGCAGTACTTC; CDR3aa: CASSPLALSSYEQYF
abundance: few; v_gene: TRBV5-1; d_gene: TRBD1; j_gene: TRBJ2-7; CDR3nt: TGCGCCAGCAGCGCCGGGGCAGGGGGTACAAGCTCCTACGAGCAGTACTTC; CDR3aa: CASSAGAGGTSSYEQYF
abundance: NA; v_gene: TRBV5-5; d_gene: TRBD1; j_gene: TRBJ2-7; CDR3nt: TGTGCCAGCAGCTCCTTCGGGACAGGGCTCTACGAGCAGTACTTC; CDR3aa: CASSSFGTGLYEQYF
abundance: NA; v_gene: TRBV25-1; d_gene: NA; j_gene: TRBJ1-5; CDR3nt: TGTGCCAGCAGTACAGGGTATAGCAATCAGCCCCAGCATTTT; CDR3aa: CASSTGYSNQPQHF
abundance: NA; v_gene: TRBV28; d_gene: NA; j_gene: TRBJ1-1; CDR3nt: TGTGCCAGCAGTGCCTTTGACGTCGGGGCCGGCACTGAAGCTTTCTTT; CDR3aa: CASSAFDVGAGTEAFF
abundance: NA; v_gene: TRBV9; d_gene: NA; j_gene: TRBJ2-2; CDR3nt: TGTGCCAGCAGCGTACCCGGGGAGCTGTTTTTT; CDR3aa: CASSVPGELFF
abundance: NA; v_gene: TRBV9; d_gene: TRBD2; j_gene: TRBJ2-7; CDR3nt: TGTGCCAGCAGCGTAGATAGCGGGGTCTCCTACGAGCAGTACTTC; CDR3aa: CASSVDSGVSYEQYF
abundance: NA; v_gene: TRBV29-1; d_gene: NA; j_gene: TRBJ2-1; CDR3nt: TGCAGCGTTGTGTCCGGTAGTTTTAATGAGCAGTTCTTC; CDR3aa: CSVVSGSFNEQFF
abundance: once; v_gene: TRBV5-1; d_gene: NA; j_gene: TRBJ2-1; CDR3nt: TGCGCCAGCAGCTTGCCGAGCGTCGCCTCCTACAATGAGCAGTTCTTC; CDR3aa: CASSLPSVASYNEQFF
abundance: NA; v_gene: TRBV4-1; d_gene: NA; j_gene: TRBJ1-2; CDR3nt: TGCGCCAGCAGCCGCCTGGGTGGGGGCGACTATGGCTACACCTTC; CDR3aa: CASSRLGGGDYGYTF
abundance: NA; v_gene: TRBV9; d_gene: TRBD2; j_gene: TRBJ2-2; CDR3nt: TGTGCCAGCAGCGTAGCCGGGCTAGCGGGTCCCACCGGGGAGCTGTTTTTT; CDR3aa: CASSVAGLAGPTGELFF
abundance: once; v_gene: TRBV7-9; d_gene: TRBD2; j_gene: TRBJ2-1; CDR3nt: TGTGCCAGCAGCGGAAAACTAGCGGGAGGTGCCTACAATGAGCAGTTCTTC; CDR3aa: CASSGKLAGGAYNEQFF
abundance: NA; v_gene: TRBV19; d_gene: NA; j_gene: TRBJ2-1; CDR3nt: TGTGCCAGTAGTACATACAATGAGCAGTTCTTC; CDR3aa: CASSTYNEQFF
abundance: NA; v_gene: TRBV27; d_gene: TRBD1; j_gene: TRBJ2-7; CDR3nt: TGTGCCACCCGTGTCCGGGACAGGGGGTTCCACGAGCAGTACTTC; CDR3aa: CATRVRDRGFHEQYF
abundance: NA; v_gene: TRBV4-2; d_gene: TRBD2; j_gene: TRBJ2-7; CDR3nt: TGTGCCAGCAGCCAAGTTTCTAGCGGGGGTAGCTACGAGCAGTACTTC; CDR3aa: CASSQVSSGGSYEQYF
abundance: NA; v_gene: TRBV5-1; d_gene: TRBD2; j_gene: TRBJ2-7; CDR3nt: TGCGCCAGCAGCTCGGAGACTAGCGCCCTCTACGAGCAGTACTTC; CDR3aa: CASSSETSALYEQYF
abundance: NA; v_gene: TRBV9; d_gene: NA; j_gene: TRBJ2-7; CDR3nt: TGTGCCAGCAGCGTAGGAGGTTTTTACTACGAGCAGTACTTC; CDR3aa: CASSVGGFYYEQYF
abundance: NA; v_gene: TRBV28; d_gene: NA; j_gene: TRBJ1-1; CDR3nt: TGTGCCAGCAGTTTAGACCGAGGGAGAATCGCTTTCTTT; CDR3aa: CASSLDRGRIAFF
abundance: NA; v_gene: TRBV19; d_gene: NA; j_gene: TRBJ2-2; CDR3nt: TGTGCCAGTAGTAGCGCTTGGACCGGGGAGCTGTTTTTT; CDR3aa: CASSSAWTGELFF
abundance: NA; v_gene: TRBV7-9; d_gene: TRBD1; j_gene: TRBJ2-7; CDR3nt: TGTGCCAGCAGCCAGCCCAGGACAGGGCCTGACGAGCAGTACTTC; CDR3aa: CASSQPRTGPDEQYF
abundance: NA; v_gene: TRBV9; d_gene: TRBD2; j_gene: TRBJ2-3; CDR3nt: TGTGCCAGCAGCCCCCGGGGGGGAGGGCCGTCAGATACGCAGTATTTT; CDR3aa: CASSPRGGGPSDTQYF
abundance: NA; v_gene: TRBV5-5; d_gene: NA; j_gene: TRBJ2-3; CDR3nt: TGTGCCAGCAGCTTGGTTCGCGGGTTTGGAGATACGCAGTATTTT; CDR3aa: CASSLVRGFGDTQYF
abundance: NA; v_gene: TRBV11-2; d_gene: NA; j_gene: TRBJ2-1; CDR3nt: TGTGCCAGCAGCTCAGACCCACTTGGGGGGTCCAATGAGCAGTTCTTC; CDR3aa: CASSSDPLGGSNEQFF
abundance: NA; v_gene: TRBV2; d_gene: NA; j_gene: TRBJ2-5; CDR3nt: TGTGCCAGCAGTGACATCGACGATCCGGGGGAGACCCAGTACTTC; CDR3aa: CASSDIDDPGETQYF
abundance: NA; v_gene: TRBV18; d_gene: NA; j_gene: TRBJ1-2; CDR3nt: TGTGCCAGCTCACCAGGGGCCCGGTTTGGGTATGGCTACACCTTC; CDR3aa: CASSPGARFGYGYTF